Given below is one T cell receptor (beta chain) in context. Only a few counts were recorded for this clonotype. Its specific antigen is unknown. No clone much larger than this one lies a single base away; base qualities are absent. The TCR beta CDR3 regions were amplified from the RNA transcripts. The TCR CDR3 was subjected to a first round of RT-PCR using the HTBI primer set and the Qiagen OneStep RT-PCR kit. Libraries were constructed in a second round of multiplex PCR, after which size selection and purification were performed. Libraries were sequenced paired-end with 100 bp reads on an Illumina HiSeq2000. The original pipeline was this. SOAPnuke was used to process the raw data, throwing out any read that contained adapters or uncalled bases, had a mean Phred below 15, or lacked an exact constant-primer or identifier match. COPE v1.2.5 was used to merge the high-quality paired reads, and each unique nucleotide sequence was defined as a clonotype. MiTCR v1.1 was used to align clonotypes to the IMGT TRBV, TRBD and TRBJ reference segments. The analysis included only V-J combinations with a frequency above 0.0001, which together covered 99% to 99.2% of the repertoires. The TCS score was defined as F50 (clonal expansion) divided by E x V (chaos), with BLOSUM62-based TCRdist calculated between CDR3 peptides within each V-J. Welch's t-statistics and random forest reduced roughly 530 V-J features to roughly 13, which were used in a naive Bayes classifier (R e1071). Using fastp at Q25 and MiXCR, TCRdb reprocessed the public reads and kept productive beta chains. Records with the same CDR3 protein are collapsed into one entry carrying the most frequent genes and DNA. The V and J calls, along with clone size, are taken from TCRdb and not from the paper's own processing. The table for this sample lists about 500,000 distinct CDR3 sequences; 16% of them were counted only once. About 17% of the sample rests with the top ten.

The data derive from a study of T cells in Graves' hyperthyroidism and ophthalmopathy (dated by TCRdb to the late 2010s). About the investigation overall: Peripheral blood was collected at initial diagnosis, before any treatment. A discovery cohort of about 96 patients, roughly 43 with Graves' ophthalmopathy and 55 to 65 with stable Graves' hyperthyroidism, was used to find distinguishing TCR V-J signatures. An independent validation cohort of 18 to 20 hyperthyroidism patients and approximately 15 patients who later progressed to ophthalmopathy tested prospective prediction of ophthalmopathy. The 75 to 100 discovery patients were randomly split 7:3 into training and test sets. Thyroid tissue and blood T-cell repertoires from six Graves' hyperthyroidism patients were also compared in the study. Following sampling, methimazole starting at 30 mg daily was given to hyperthyroidism patients, and high-dose intravenous methylprednisolone was given to ophthalmopathy patients. The paper reports TCR Vbeta CDR3 sequencing of roughly 140 peripheral blood samples: approximately 41 ophthalmopathy, 70 to 85 hyperthyroidism and around 17 progressor patients.

What the work shows at the level of the full study, not this receptor alone: During validation, the model predicted progression to ophthalmopathy a median of about 6.3 months ahead of onset, with around 70% sensitivity and around 72% specificity. A 13 V-J signature model separated ophthalmopathy from stable hyperthyroidism, with around 90% sensitivity and 81% to 83% specificity in cross-validation and 80%/75% in testing. Most expanded thyroid clonotypes (frequency above 0.001) were also detected in blood, suggesting blood repertoires may reflect thyroid immune responses. No statistical method was used to set the sample size in advance, and investigators knew the group allocation.

Graves' hyperthyroidism was defined as stable when no progression to ophthalmopathy occurred over 18 months of follow-up. Hyperthyroidism patients were newly diagnosed, had a disease duration of under 2 months, and were aged 18 to 65 years. Any patient with an uncontrolled infection, another autoimmune disease, pregnancy or lactation was excluded. Diagnoses were established on the basis of clinical symptoms, serum thyroxine and TRAb, thyroid ultrasound, and orbital computed tomography. PBMCs were isolated from 7.5 to 10 ml of fresh peripheral blood by Ficoll-Paque density gradient centrifugation. Total RNA was extracted with Trizol reagent, and quality was checked on an Agilent 2100 Bioanalyzer. V and J are truncated by 4 bases and 0 bases respectively, leaving an intervening sequence of 12 bases. From a lookup of the germline V gene, CDR1 and CDR2 are LGHNA and YSLEER. Reading from cysteine to phenylalanine, the CDR3 counts 16 amino acids. Of all the DNA, just the CDR3 is kept, 48 bases in frame from base 1.

The sequence came from a woman between 18 and 29 years old with Graves' hyperthyroidism. Sequenced: blood. The rearrangement combines TRBV4-3 with TRBJ1-4, with the identity of the D gene unclear. The nucleotide sequence is given as TGCGCCAGCAGCCGCAGTTACCACGCAACTAATGAAAAACTGTTTTTT. Its protein reads: CASSRSYHATNEKLFF.